This passage covers 13 T cell receptor beta chains from one sample sequenced in a study of T cell responses to AZD1222 COVID-19 vaccine. Sequenced by immunoSEQ multiplex PCR; TCRdb stores in-frame clones only, minus some. Of around 28,000 clones in the sample, about 77% were seen once. The specimen comprised peripheral blood, sampled on day 0 of AZD1222 vaccination. All receptors come from an adult in good health.

This chain links TRBV18 with TRBJ2-2; no clear D. V was clipped by 6 bases and J by 5 bases, with 4 bases between them. Germline-derived CDR1 and CDR2 are KGHSH and LQKENI. There are 11 residues in the CDR3. The CDR3 here is CASSLTGELFF. Written as DNA, the CDR3 is TGTGCCAGCTCGCTAACCGGGGAGCTGTTTTTT.

The CDR3 here is CASSTGNEQFF. CDR3 DNA: TGTGCCAGCAGTACAGGGAATGAGCAGTTCTTC. The chain joins TRBV6-2 or TRBV6-3 to TRBJ2-1; perhaps TRBD1 as D (6 bases). From germline, CDR1 is MNHEY and CDR2 SVGEGT. V dropped 5 bases and J dropped 7 bases, with 6 bases sitting between them. The CDR3 contains 11 residues.

The V and J genes are TRBV5-1 and TRBJ2-6, with unresolved D. Germline values: CDR1 SGHRS, CDR2 YFSETQ. This CDR3 has 16 amino acids. V was pared by 4 bases and J by 0 bases, with 11 bases between. The CDR3 region is CASSPRPNSGANVLTF. The CDR3 bases are TGCGCCAGCAGCCCCAGACCGAACTCTGGGGCCAACGTCCTGACTTTC.

This clone turned up a few times. The gene calls are TRBV28 and TRBJ1-6; a weak D match, TRBD1 (5 bases). Trimming stripped 2 bases from V and 6 bases from J, with 14 bases between. The CDR3 consists of 16 residues. Germline V gene sequence: CDR1 MDHEN, CDR2 SYDVKM. The CDR3 bases are TGTGCCAGCAGTTTAGGTCAGGGCATACGTAATTCACCCCTCCACTTT. This translates into CASSLGQGIRNSPLHF.

J is TRBJ2-3 and V is TRBV19; tentatively, D is TRBD1 or TRBD2 (5 bases each). Germline V gene lookup returns CDR1 LNHDA and CDR2 SQIVND (reference sequence). CDR3 length: 15 amino acids. V gave up 5 bases and J gave up 1 base, with 13 bases separating them. CDR3: CASSPWTGRTDTQYF. CDR3 in DNA: TGTGCCAGTAGTCCGTGGACGGGACGCACAGATACGCAGTATTTT.

This clone came up a few times. The J gene is TRBJ2-7, the V gene TRBV12-3 or TRBV12-4; D gene ambiguous. V gave up 6 bases and J gave up 3 bases, with 9 bases separating them. The CDR3 runs 12 residues. CDR3 sequence reads: CASSQDHYEQYF. The DNA of the CDR3 is TGTGCCAGCAGCCAGGATCACTACGAGCAGTACTTC.

The V call is TRBV21-1, the J call TRBJ2-1; TRBD2, the table's D call, was not compared with the DNA. TRBV21-1 is annotated as a pseudogene. CDR3 length: 16 residues. The DNA for the CDR3 is TGTGCCAGCAGCAAAGTTGGCGAGCGGGAGTACAATGAGCAGTTCTTC. It translates to CASSKVGEREYNEQFF.

Within the sample, this clone is medium-sized. The chain recombines TRBV4-1 with TRBJ2-7; 12 nucleotides agree with TRBD2. Germline CDR1 is MGHRA and CDR2 is YSYEKL. The CDR3 sequence is 17 residues long. V lost 0 bases, J lost 4 bases, and 7 bases stayed unmatched. CDR3 protein: CASSQDTGLAGRYEQYV. DNA for the CDR3: TGCGCCAGCAGCCAAGATACTGGACTAGCGGGAAGATACGAGCAGTACGTC.

This clone was seen only a few times. The chain carries TRBV19 and TRBJ2-1; 14 nucleotides line up with TRBD2. V gave up 6 bases and J gave up 10 bases; unmatched junction bases: 8. This CDR3 has 15 amino acids. From germline, CDR1 is LNHDA and CDR2 SQIVND (reference sequence). CDR3 sequence: CASRAGTSGGGEQFF. As DNA, the CDR3 is TGTGCCAGTAGGGCCGGGACTAGCGGGGGAGGGGAGCAGTTCTTC. The full variable domain, completed using reference TRBV19 and TRBJ2-1, is DGGITQSPKYLFRKEGQNVTLSCEQNLNHDAMYWYRQDPGQGLRLIYYSQIVNDFQKGDIAEGYSVSREKKESFPLTVTSAQKNPTAFYLCASRAGTSGGGEQFFGPGTRLTVL.

This clone was seen a few times. V usage is TRBV11-3 and J usage is TRBJ2-1; 8 nucleotides line up with TRBD2. Germline V gene lookup returns CDR1 SGHNT and CDR2 YENEEA. The CDR3 has 14 residues. V was clipped by 6 bases and J by 9 bases; unmatched bases: 10. The CDR3 loop is CASRRSTSGLEQFF. CDR3 in DNA: TGTGCCAGCAGGCGTTCCACTAGCGGACTTGAGCAGTTCTTC.

CDR3 region: CASWWGGWETQYF. CDR3 bases: TGTGCCAGCTGGTGGGGGGGGTGGGAGACCCAGTACTTC. The J gene is TRBJ2-5, the V gene TRBV5-4; 7 bases are shared with TRBD2. The germline V gene has CDR1 SGHNT and CDR2 YYREEE (reference sequence). Losses at the gene ends were 7 bases for V and 5 bases for J; bases not matched to a gene: 8. The CDR3 is 13 amino acids.

The chain recombines TRBV29-1 with TRBJ1-1; no clear D. Germline V lookup: CDR1 SQVTM, CDR2 ANQGSEA. The CDR3 runs to 13 residues. V was cut by 5 bases and J by 1 base, with 11 bases left in between. CDR3 DNA sequence: TGCAGCGTTACGGTAAACACGAACACTGAAGCTTTCTTT. Translation: CSVTVNTNTEAFF.

The chain links TRBV7-2 to TRBJ2-7; 8 bases fit TRBD1. Germline trimming cut 5 bases from V and 6 bases from J; bases unmatched to any gene: 12. CDR1 SGHTA and CDR2 FQGNSA come from the germline V gene. CDR3 size: 15 residues. The chain's CDR3 is CASSKQTGELFEQYF. CDR3 DNA: TGTGCCAGCAGCAAACAGACAGGGGAACTTTTCGAGCAGTACTTC.